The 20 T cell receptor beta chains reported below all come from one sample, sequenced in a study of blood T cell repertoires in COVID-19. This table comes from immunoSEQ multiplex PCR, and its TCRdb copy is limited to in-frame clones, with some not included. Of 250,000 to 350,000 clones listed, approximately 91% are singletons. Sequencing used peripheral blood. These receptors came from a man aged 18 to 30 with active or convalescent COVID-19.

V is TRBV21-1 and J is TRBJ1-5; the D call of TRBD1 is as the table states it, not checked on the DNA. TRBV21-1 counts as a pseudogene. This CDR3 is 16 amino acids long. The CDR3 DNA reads TGTGCCAGCAGCAAAGTTCCAGGGGAGTCCAATCAGCCCCAGCATTTT. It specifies CASSKVPGESNQPQHF.

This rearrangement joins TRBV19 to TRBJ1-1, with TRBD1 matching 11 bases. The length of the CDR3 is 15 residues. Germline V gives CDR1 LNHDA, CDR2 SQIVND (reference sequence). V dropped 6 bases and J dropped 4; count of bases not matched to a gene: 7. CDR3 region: CASSSTGTGGTEAFF. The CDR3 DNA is TGTGCCAGTAGCTCGACCGGGACAGGGGGCACTGAAGCTTTCTTT.

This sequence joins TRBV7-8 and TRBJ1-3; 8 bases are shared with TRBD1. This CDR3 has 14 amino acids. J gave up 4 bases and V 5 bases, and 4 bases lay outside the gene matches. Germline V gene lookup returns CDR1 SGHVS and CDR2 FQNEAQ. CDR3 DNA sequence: TGTGCCAGCAGCCGGGACAGGTGGGGAAACACCATATATTTT. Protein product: CASSRDRWGNTIYF. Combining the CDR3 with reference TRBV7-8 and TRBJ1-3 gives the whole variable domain GAGVSQSPRYKVAKRGQDVALRCDPISGHVSLFWYQQALGQGPEFLTYFQNEAQLDKSGLPSDRFFAERPEGSVSTLKIQRTQQEDSAVYLCASSRDRWGNTIYFGEGSWLTVV.

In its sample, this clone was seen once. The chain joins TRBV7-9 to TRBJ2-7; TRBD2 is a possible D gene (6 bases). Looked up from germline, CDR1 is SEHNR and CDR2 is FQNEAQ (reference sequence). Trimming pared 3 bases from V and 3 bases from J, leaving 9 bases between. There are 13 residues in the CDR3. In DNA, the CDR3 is TGTGCCAGCAGCTTGGAGGGTGGCTACGAGCAGTACTTC. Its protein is CASSLEGGYEQYF.

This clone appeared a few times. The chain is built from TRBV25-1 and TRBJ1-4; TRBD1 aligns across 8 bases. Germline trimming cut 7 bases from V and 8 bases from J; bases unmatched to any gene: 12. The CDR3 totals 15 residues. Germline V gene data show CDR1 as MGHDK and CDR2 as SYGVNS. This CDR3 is CASKPTGAFREKLFF. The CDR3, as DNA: TGTGCCAGCAAACCGACAGGGGCTTTTCGAGAAAAACTGTTTTTT.

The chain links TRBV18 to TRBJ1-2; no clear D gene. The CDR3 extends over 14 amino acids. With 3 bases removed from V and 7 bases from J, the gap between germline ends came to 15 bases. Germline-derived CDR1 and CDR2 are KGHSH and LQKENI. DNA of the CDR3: TGTGCCAGCTCACCCCAGCCCGGAGTCTCTGGCTACACCTTC. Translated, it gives CASSPQPGVSGYTF.

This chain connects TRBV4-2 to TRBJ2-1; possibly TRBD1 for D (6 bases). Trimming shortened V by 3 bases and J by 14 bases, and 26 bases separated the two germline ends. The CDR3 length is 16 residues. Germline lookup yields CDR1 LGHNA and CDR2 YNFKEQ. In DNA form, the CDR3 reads TGTGCCAGCAGCCACACGACTCGAGGCGTCGCCGAGGGGGAGTTCTTC. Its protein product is CASSHTTRGVAEGEFF.

The CDR3: CASSRFGTGRDRTNSPLHF. Written as DNA, the CDR3 is TGTGCCAGCAGCCGGTTCGGGACAGGTCGCGACCGTACCAATTCACCCCTCCACTTT. This chain links TRBV14 with TRBJ1-6; 8 bases line up with TRBD1. Trimming took 4 bases from V and 7 from J; bases not matched to a gene: 18. This CDR3 comprises 19 residues. Germline-derived CDR1 and CDR2 are SGHDN and FVKESK.

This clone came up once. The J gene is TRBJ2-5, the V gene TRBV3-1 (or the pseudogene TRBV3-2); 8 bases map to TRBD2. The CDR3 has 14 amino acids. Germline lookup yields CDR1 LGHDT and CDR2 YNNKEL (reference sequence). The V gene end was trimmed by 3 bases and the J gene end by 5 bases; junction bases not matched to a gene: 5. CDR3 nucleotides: TGTGCCAGCAGCCATAGCGGGGAGGTTGAGACCCAGTACTTC. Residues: CASSHSGEVETQYF.

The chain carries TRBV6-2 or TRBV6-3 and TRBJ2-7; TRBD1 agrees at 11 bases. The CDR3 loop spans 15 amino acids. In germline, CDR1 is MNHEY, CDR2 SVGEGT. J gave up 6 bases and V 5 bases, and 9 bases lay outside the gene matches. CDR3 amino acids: CASSGNGQGAGEQYF. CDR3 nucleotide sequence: TGTGCCAGCAGTGGAAACGGACAGGGGGCTGGCGAGCAGTACTTC.

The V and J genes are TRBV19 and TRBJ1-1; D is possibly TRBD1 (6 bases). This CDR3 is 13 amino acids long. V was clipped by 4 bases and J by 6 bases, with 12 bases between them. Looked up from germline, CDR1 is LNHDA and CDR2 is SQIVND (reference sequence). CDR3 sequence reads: CASSRDTLPEAFF. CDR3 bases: TGTGCCAGTAGTAGGGACACCCTCCCTGAAGCTTTCTTT.

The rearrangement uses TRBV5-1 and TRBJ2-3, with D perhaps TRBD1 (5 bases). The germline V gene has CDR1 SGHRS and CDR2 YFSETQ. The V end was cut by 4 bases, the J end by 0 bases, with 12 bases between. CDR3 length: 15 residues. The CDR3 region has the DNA TGCGCCAGCAGCCAAGGACAAGTTAGCACAGATACGCAGTATTTT. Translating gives CASSQGQVSTDTQYF. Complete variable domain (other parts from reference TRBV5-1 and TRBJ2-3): KAGVTQTPRYLIKTRGQQVTLSCSPISGHRSVSWYQQTPGQGLQFLFEYFSETQRNKGNFPGRFSGRQFSNSRSEMNVSTLELGDSALYLCASSQGQVSTDTQYFGPGTRLTVL.

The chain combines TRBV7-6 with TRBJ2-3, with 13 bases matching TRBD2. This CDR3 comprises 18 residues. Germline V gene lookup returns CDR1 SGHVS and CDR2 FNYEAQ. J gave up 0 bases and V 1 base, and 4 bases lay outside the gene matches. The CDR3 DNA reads TGTGCCAGCAGCTTAGGACTAGCGGGGGGCCCAAGCACAGATACGCAGTATTTT. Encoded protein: CASSLGLAGGPSTDTQYF.

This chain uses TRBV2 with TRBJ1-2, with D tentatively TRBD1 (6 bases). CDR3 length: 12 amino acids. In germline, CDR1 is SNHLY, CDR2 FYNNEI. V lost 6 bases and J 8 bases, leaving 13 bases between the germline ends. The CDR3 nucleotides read TGTGCCAGCAGGTTAACAGGGCGAGGCTACACCTTC. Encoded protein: CASRLTGRGYTF.

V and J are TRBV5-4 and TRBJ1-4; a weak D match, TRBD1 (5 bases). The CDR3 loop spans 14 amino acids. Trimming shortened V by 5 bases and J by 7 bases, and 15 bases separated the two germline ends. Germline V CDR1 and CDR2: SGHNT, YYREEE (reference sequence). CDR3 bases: TGTGCCAGCAGTTCTGCAGGGTTGGGTGAAAAACTGTTTTTT. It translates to CASSSAGLGEKLFF.

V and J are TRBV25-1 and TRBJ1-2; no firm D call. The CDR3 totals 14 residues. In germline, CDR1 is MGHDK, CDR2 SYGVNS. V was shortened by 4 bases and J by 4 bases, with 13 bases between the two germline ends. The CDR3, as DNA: TGTGCCAGCAGTGTACTGGAGGAAGCCTATGGCTACACCTTC. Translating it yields CASSVLEEAYGYTF.

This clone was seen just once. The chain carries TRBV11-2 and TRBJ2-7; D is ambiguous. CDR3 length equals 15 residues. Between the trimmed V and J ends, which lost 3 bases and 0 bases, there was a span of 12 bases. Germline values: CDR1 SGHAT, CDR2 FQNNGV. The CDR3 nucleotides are TGTGCCAGCAGCTTGTCCCCGGGTAGCTCCTACGAGCAGTACTTC. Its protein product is CASSLSPGSSYEQYF.

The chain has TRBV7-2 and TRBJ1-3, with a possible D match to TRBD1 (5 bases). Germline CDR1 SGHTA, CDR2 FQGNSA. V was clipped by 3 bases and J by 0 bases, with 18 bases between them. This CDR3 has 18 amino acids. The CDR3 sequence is CASSLGGIQLFSGNTIYF. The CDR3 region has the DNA TGTGCCAGCAGCTTGGGGGGGATACAGCTTTTCTCTGGAAACACCATATATTTT. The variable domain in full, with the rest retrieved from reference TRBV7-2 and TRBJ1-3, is GAGVSQSPSNKVTEKGKDVELRCDPISGHTALYWYRQSLGQGLEFLIYFQGNSAPDKSGLPSDRFSAERTGGSVSTLTIQRTQQEDSAVYLCASSLGGIQLFSGNTIYFGEGSWLTVV.

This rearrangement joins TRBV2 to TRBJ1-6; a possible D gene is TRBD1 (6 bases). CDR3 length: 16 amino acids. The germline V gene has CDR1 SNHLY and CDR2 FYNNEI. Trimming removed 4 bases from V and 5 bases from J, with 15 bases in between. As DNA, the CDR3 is TGTGCCAGCAGTGGCAGACAGGTGCGCGATAATTCACCCCTCCACTTT. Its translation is CASSGRQVRDNSPLHF. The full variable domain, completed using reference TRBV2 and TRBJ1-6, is EPEVTQTPSHQVTQMGQEVILRCVPISNHLYFYWYRQILGQKVEFLVSFYNNEISEKSEIFDDQFSVERPDGSNFTLKIRSTKLEDSAMYFCASSGRQVRDNSPLHFGNGTRLTVT.

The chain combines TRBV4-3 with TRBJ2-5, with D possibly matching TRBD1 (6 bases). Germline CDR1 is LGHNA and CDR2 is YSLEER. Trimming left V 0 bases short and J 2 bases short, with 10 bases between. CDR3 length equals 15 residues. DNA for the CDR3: TGCGCCAGCAGCCAAGATGGGACACCTCAAGAGACCCAGTACTTC. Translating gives CASSQDGTPQETQYF.